A single sample gave rise to the 10 T cell receptor beta chains below, sequenced in a study of T-cell reconstitution after alpha-beta-depleted transplantation in children. Preparation of the TCRbeta library used unique molecular identifiers. TCRdb called the PCR reads again in MiXCR, with one record for every CDR3 protein. The sample lists about 270,000 distinct CDR3 sequences; about a tenth were seen once. The sequences come from PBMCs from the stem cell graft donor, collected from the stem cell graft. The receptors originated from a human donor who donated a stem cell graft to a child with SCID.

The chain joins TRBV19 to TRBJ1-2; a possible D gene is TRBD1 (5 bases). Trimming took 3 bases from V and 2 from J, leaving 13 bases between them. CDR1 and CDR2 from the germline V gene are LNHDA and SQIVND (reference sequence). The CDR3 length is 15 residues. CDR3 DNA sequence: TGTGCCAGTAGTATCCAGGGATCCTTCAACTATGGCTACACCTTC. The encoded protein is CASSIQGSFNYGYTF.

V and J are TRBV2 and TRBJ1-2; no clear D gene. This CDR3 spans 13 amino acids. Trimming left V 2 bases short and J 4 bases short, with 8 bases between. Per the germline V gene, CDR1 is SNHLY and CDR2 is FYNNEI. The CDR3 bases are TGTGCCAGCAGTGAACATGTTTTCTATGGCTACACCTTC. It codes for CASSEHVFYGYTF.

The chain joins TRBV10-3 to TRBJ1-1; 7 bases line up with TRBD1. CDR1 is ENHRY and CDR2 is SYGVKD in the germline V gene. Trimming removed 2 bases from V and 6 bases from J; junction bases left unmatched: 12. The CDR3 consists of 16 residues. The DNA for the CDR3 is TGTGCCATCAGTGAGCCCACCTTAACAGGGGCCCCTGAAGCTTTCTTT. Its protein product is CAISEPTLTGAPEAFF.

This clonotype was picked up many times. The CDR3 coding sequence is TGTGCCAGCTCACCGAGGGTTTTCCAAGAGACCCAGTACTTC. Residues: CASSPRVFQETQYF. The rearrangement links TRBV18 to TRBJ2-5; maybe TRBD2 (5 bases). The V end was cut by 3 bases, the J end by 1 base, with 9 bases between. The CDR3 loop spans 14 amino acids. The germline CDR1 and CDR2 sequences are KGHSH and LQKENI.

In its sample, this clonotype was seen a few times. The V and J genes are TRBV7-9 and TRBJ2-5, with D possibly being TRBD1 (6 bases). Trimming removed 7 bases from V and 7 bases from J, with 19 bases in between. Germline values: CDR1 SEHNR, CDR2 FQNEAQ (reference sequence). The CDR3 has 14 residues. The CDR3 nucleotides are TGTGCCAGCACTGATATAACAGGGAAAGTGACCCAGTACTTC. The encoded protein is CASTDITGKVTQYF.

The chain couples TRBV4-1 to TRBJ2-7, with 9 bases aligning to TRBD1. J lost 2 bases, V lost 0 bases, and 5 bases had no gene match. CDR1 and CDR2 (germline): MGHRA, YSYEKL. The CDR3 loop spans 16 amino acids. DNA of the CDR3: TGCGCCAGCAGCCAAGATGGGGGACAGGGAGCCTACGAGCAGTACTTC. Its protein is CASSQDGGQGAYEQYF.

The chain couples TRBV5-1 to TRBJ2-7; 9 bases are shared with TRBD2. Losses at the gene ends were 2 bases for V and 2 bases for J; bases not matched to a gene: 5. CDR3 length: 15 amino acids. Germline CDR1 SGHRS, CDR2 YFSETQ. The CDR3 DNA reads TGCGCCAGCAGCTTCCCTAGCGGGGACCCCTACGAGCAGTACTTC. The encoded protein is CASSFPSGDPYEQYF. The complete variable domain, with remaining parts taken from reference TRBV5-1 and TRBJ2-7, reads KAGVTQTPRYLIKTRGQQVTLSCSPISGHRSVSWYQQTPGQGLQFLFEYFSETQRNKGNFPGRFSGRQFSNSRSEMNVSTLELGDSALYLCASSFPSGDPYEQYFGPGTRLTVT.

The chain has TRBV9 and TRBJ1-2, with unresolved D. The CDR3 is made up of 15 amino acids. Looked up from germline, CDR1 is SGDLS and CDR2 is YYNGEE. Trimming cost V 3 bases and J 0 bases, with 12 bases left between them. The CDR3 DNA follows: TGTGCCAGCAGCGAGAGGCCCGACTCTAACTATGGCTACACCTTC. It specifies CASSERPDSNYGYTF.

CDR3 DNA sequence: TGCAGCGTGGGGGACGGAGATACGCAGTATTTT. Translating gives CSVGDGDTQYF. The rearrangement links TRBV29-1 to TRBJ2-3; D may correspond to TRBD1 or TRBD2 (5 bases each). The CDR3 spans 11 residues. V lost 6 bases, J lost 5 bases, and 9 bases lay in between. Germline CDR1 SQVTM, CDR2 ANQGSEA.

The chain joins TRBV5-6 to TRBJ2-6; 9 bases match TRBD1. The CDR3 is 17 amino acids. V shed 4 bases and J 4 bases; nucleotides not matched to a gene: 9. Germline values: CDR1 SGHDT, CDR2 YYEEEE. CDR3 bases: TGTGCCAGCAGCGTTCCCGGGACAGGGTCCGGGGCCAACGTCCTGACTTTC. Translated: CASSVPGTGSGANVLTF.